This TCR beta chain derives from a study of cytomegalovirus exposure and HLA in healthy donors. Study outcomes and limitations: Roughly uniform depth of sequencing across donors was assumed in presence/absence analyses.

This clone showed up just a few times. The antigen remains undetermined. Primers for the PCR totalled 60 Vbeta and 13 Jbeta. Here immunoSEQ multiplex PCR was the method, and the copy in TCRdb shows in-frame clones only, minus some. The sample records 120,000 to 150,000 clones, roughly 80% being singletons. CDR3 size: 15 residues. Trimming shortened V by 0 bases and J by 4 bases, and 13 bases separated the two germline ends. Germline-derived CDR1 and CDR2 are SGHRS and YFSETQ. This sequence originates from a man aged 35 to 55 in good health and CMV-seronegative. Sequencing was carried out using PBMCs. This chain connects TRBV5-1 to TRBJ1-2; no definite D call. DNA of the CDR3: TGCGCCAGCAGCTTGGGTGACACGTCAATCTATGGCTACACCTTC. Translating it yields CASSLGDTSIYGYTF. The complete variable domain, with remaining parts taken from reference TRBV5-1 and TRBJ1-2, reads KAGVTQTPRYLIKTRGQQVTLSCSPISGHRSVSWYQQTPGQGLQFLFEYFSETQRNKGNFPGRFSGRQFSNSRSEMNVSTLELGDSALYLCASSLGDTSIYGYTFGSGTRLTVV.